The present T cell receptor beta chain was sequenced within a study of early stage breast cancer tumors. Study as a whole: Of some 15 invasive breast tumors, about a dozen were hormone receptor-positive, HER2-negative.

The ends lost 4 bases at V and 4 bases at J; junction bases unmatched: 10. Germline-derived CDR1 and CDR2 are SGHTA and FQGNSA. CDR3 length equals 17 residues. General observations from the study: In about 90% of the 16 patients, blood comparison separated tumor from normal breast.

Comments on this clone: The antigen is unknown.

Profiling relied on immunoSEQ multiplex PCR, and the TCRdb table lists in-frame clones only, not all of them. The sample contains about 41,000 clones, about 78% of which appear only once. The sequence was collected from a person in their fifties or sixties with breast cancer. The sequencing sample was made of blood. The rearrangement joins TRBV7-2 to TRBJ2-3; TRBD2 matches 11 bases. CDR3 in amino acids: CASSSWIAGGQADTQYF. The CDR3 region has the DNA TGTGCCAGCAGCTCCTGGATAGCGGGGGGGCAAGCAGATACGCAGTATTTT.